This T cell receptor (beta chain) derives from a study of blood T cells in healthy people across ages (dated by TCRdb to between 2014 and 2017). Regarding the study in general: Template switching captured roughly one uniquely barcoded TCR beta cDNA molecule per two T cells in model experiments. The donors were divided into four age groups: young (average 16 years), middle-aged (over 35), aged (about 61) and long-lived (around 87). Using deep sequencing normalized with unique cDNA molecular identifiers, the study measured how TCR beta repertoire diversity changes with age. Using the same blood draw, the study looked at two additional independent replicas of 1 million unique cDNA reads for two donors, one aged 18 to 30 and the other aged 80 or older.

Systemically healthy Caucasian individuals from Russia, some 40 in total and aged roughly 6 to 100 years, were included as donors. Ten milliliters of peripheral blood were collected from each donor into EDTA-treated Vacutainer tubes. Ficoll-Paque density-gradient centrifugation was used to isolate PBMCs, with at least 6 million per sample. Trizol reagent was used to extract total RNA from the PBMCs, yielding at least 5 micrograms per sample. Naive CD45RAhigh/CD27high T cell percentages were measured by flow cytometry on a PBMC aliquot from every donor. Details on this clonotype: It lacks a known antigen. Per-nucleotide qualities are absent, and no much larger clonotype sits a single base away.

What the study reported, not specific to this receptor: As age increased, observed TCR beta diversity per million T cells dropped in a roughly linear way, and a significant reduction was already evident by age around 41. There was a strong correlation between observed TCR beta diversity and the percentage of naive T cells measured by flow cytometry. Total diversity estimates from one million sequenced T cells were considered lower bounds and underestimates. Bulk unsorted PBMC profiling prevented conclusive comparison of naive and antigen-experienced compartments. The long-lived group showed more naive CD4+ T cells, fewer expanded clones and increased TCR diversity than the aged group, suggesting age selection. Because donor CMV infection status was unknown, age-related changes in expanded clonotypes were potentially confounded.

The method behind the library was 5' RACE. The instrument given in TCRdb is Illumina HiSeq 2500. A second roughly 6 to 12 cycle PCR used a sample-barcoded 5' primer and a J-beta primer mix. A template-switch 5' adaptor carrying 12 random nucleotides introduced a unique molecular identifier onto each TCR beta cDNA molecule. Each sample yielded at least 2.5 million CDR3-containing paired-end reads. All of the RNA was converted into first-strand cDNA using the Mint cDNA synthesis kit, with a TRBC-specific oligonucleotide serving as the primer. Following uracil-DNA glycosylase treatment, a first 18-cycle PCR with universal primers M1SS and BC2_uni_R was performed on all cDNA. Turning to the authors' computational methods: Normalization of each sample was performed by random selection of 1 million high-quality reads, each carrying a distinct molecular identifier. Reads sharing molecular identifiers were discarded rather than binned into consensus sequences. CDR3 identification, clonotype clustering and error correction used MiTCR with a Q25 quality threshold and the strictest error-elimination algorithm. Lower-bound total TCR beta diversity was estimated with a nonparametric unseen species model using Euler transformation. TCRdb took the public reads, trimmed them with fastp at Q25, ran MiXCR for clone calling and kept in-frame beta chains. Entries that share a CDR3 protein sequence are merged under the most common genes and DNA. These V and J calls rely on TCRdb rather than the paper's analysis. The sample table shows 800,000 or so distinct CDR3 sequences, and about 25% are seen once. The ten most abundant clones make up 3% to 4.5% of the sample.

Separately, the same data were catalogued under a study of T cells of mothers and their children. As the second publication notes: The donors were nine systemically healthy Caucasian individuals, made up of three mothers and their six children. cDNA synthesis used all of the extracted RNA, with 1.5 ug of RNA in each 15 ul reaction. Sample barcodes and 2-4 random nucleotides were added via the M1S primer in the second PCR. Over 8.5 million TCR beta CDR3 reads came from each mother, compared with approximately 2.8 million reads from each child. Thymic selection shapes the output of TCR recombination in a similar way in related and unrelated pairs, and inherited differences have a minor effect. Normalized repertoire overlap in related mother-child pairs was always slightly higher than in unrelated mother-child pairs, but the difference was never significant. No persistent microchimeric T cell clones were detected, at a sensitivity of roughly 99 clones per million clonotypes. The study used deep NGS to compare TCR beta repertoires of mothers and children, seeking features distinguishing related mother-child pairs from unrelated individuals. On average, the children were about 12 +/- 4 years old, while the mothers were about 38 +/- 4 years old. After adapter ligation was performed with NEBNext reagents, the libraries were sequenced on an Illumina HiSeq 2000 with 100+100 nt paired-end reads. Mother and child libraries were prepared a month apart and sequenced in separate runs to prevent cross-contamination. Each donor had between about 500,000 and 2,100,000 distinct TCR beta clonotypes identified. Naive TCR beta clonotypes were estimated from low-frequency clonotypes matched to each donor's FACS-determined naive share, without sorting.

The receptor was isolated from a boy under 18 in good health. What was sequenced was blood.

The DNA sequence is as follows: TGCAGTGCTACCTCCGGGACAGCAGAAAAACTGTTTTTT. Its translation is CSATSGTAEKLFF. This chain is built from TRBV20-1 and TRBJ1-4; 7 central nucleotides agree with TRBD1. Clipping removes 4 bases from V and 8 bases from J, with 7 as the unmatched junction base count. The CDR3 sequence holds 13 residues, the cysteine and phenylalanine included. Left in the record is the CDR3 DNA by itself, 39 bases read in frame from the first base. Sequences DFQATT (CDR1) and SNEGSKA (CDR2) are obtained from the germline V gene (reference sequence).